The source of this T cell receptor (beta chain) is a study of cytomegalovirus exposure and HLA in healthy donors. The PCR had 60 Vbeta and 13 Jbeta primers. Libraries were prepared by immunoSEQ multiplex PCR; TCRdb keeps only in-frame clonotypes and omits some of them. This sample yields about 190,000 clones, of which roughly four fifths are seen a single time; roughly 10% belongs to the top ten. As concerns this clone: Mismatch with germline at one junction end may stem from a read error.

CDR1 and CDR2 (germline): SGHRS, YFSETQ. The CDR3 consists of 13 residues. V and J are TRBV5-1 and TRBJ1-1; no clear D. Sequencing used PBMCs. The TCR sequence derives from a woman aged 45-60 years in good health and CMV-seropositive. DNA for the CDR3: TGCGCCGGCAGCATGGGAGTGAACACTGAAGCTTTCTTT. It is translated as CAGSMGVNTEAFF.